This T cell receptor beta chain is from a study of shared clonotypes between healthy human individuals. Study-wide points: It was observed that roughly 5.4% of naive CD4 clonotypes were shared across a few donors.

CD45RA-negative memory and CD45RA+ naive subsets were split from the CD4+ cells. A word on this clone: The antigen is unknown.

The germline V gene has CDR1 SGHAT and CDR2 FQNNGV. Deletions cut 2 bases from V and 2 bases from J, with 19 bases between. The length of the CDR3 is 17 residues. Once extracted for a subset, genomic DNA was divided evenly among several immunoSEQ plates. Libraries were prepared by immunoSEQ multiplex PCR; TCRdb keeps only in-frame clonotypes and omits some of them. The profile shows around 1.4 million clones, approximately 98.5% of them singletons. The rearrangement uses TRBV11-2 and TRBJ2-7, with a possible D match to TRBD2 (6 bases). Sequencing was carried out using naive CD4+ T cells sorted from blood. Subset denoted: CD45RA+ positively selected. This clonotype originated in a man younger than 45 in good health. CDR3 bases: TGTGCCAGCAGCTTAAAGTCAGGGACTCAGCTTACCTACGAGCAGTACTTC. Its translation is CASSLKSGTQLTYEQYF.